These T cell receptor beta chains were read from a single sample in a study of metastatic and nonmetastatic thyroid tumors. TCRdb recomputed clones from the PCR reads via MiXCR. The sample has about 20,000 clones, 10% to 15% seen once. Sequencing used blood. The source of these receptors is a male donor with papillary thyroid cancer or a benign thyroid nodule (not recorded which). Some clones in this sample may be carry-over from other donors' samples. Each CDR3 is given with its conserved first and last residue. The order of the fields is V gene, J gene, clone size, D gene, CDR3 protein, CDR3 DNA. A D gene is named only where the DNA matches it firmly. The size entry is marked missing in some rows and otherwise reads once, few, many or a size class.

>TRBV28|TRBJ2-5|.|TRBD2
CASSGEGGAVRKETQYF
TGTGCCAGCAGTGGTGAGGGAGGGGCGGTACGGAAAGAGACCCAGTACTTC
>TRBV5-5|TRBJ2-1|many|TRBD1
CASSLWDSTYNEQFF
TGTGCCAGCAGCTTGTGGGACAGCACCTACAATGAGCAGTTCTTC
>TRBV9|TRBJ1-1|many|TRBD1
CASSGPGQGEAFF
TGTGCCAGCAGCGGCCCGGGACAGGGTGAAGCTTTCTTT
>TRBV2|TRBJ2-7|many|.
CASSVSDSSYEQYF
TGTGCCAGCAGTGTTAGCGACAGCTCCTACGAGCAGTACTTC
>TRBV6-1|TRBJ1-5|.|.
CASRARQAESNQPQHF
TGTGCCAGCAGGGCCCGACAGGCGGAAAGCAATCAGCCCCAGCATTTT
>TRBV12-3/TRBV12-4|TRBJ1-4|many|TRBD1
CASKGGQVNEKLFF
TGTGCCAGCAAGGGGGGACAGGTGAATGAAAAACTGTTTTTT
>TRBV20-1|TRBJ2-2|once|TRBD2
CSAKDYREGTGELFF
TGCAGTGCCAAGGACTATCGGGAGGGGACCGGGGAGCTGTTTTTT
>TRBV10-3|TRBJ1-4|few|.
CAIKAGANEKLFF
TGTGCTATCAAGGCAGGGGCAAATGAAAAACTGTTTTTT
>TRBV30|TRBJ1-2|.|.
CAWSVNSFYGYTF
TGTGCCTGGAGTGTAAACAGCTTCTATGGCTACACCTTC
>TRBV10-3|TRBJ2-1|medium-sized|TRBD2
CAISLAGTADDEQFF
TGTGCCATCAGCCTAGCGGGGACAGCCGACGATGAGCAGTTCTTC
>TRBV12-3/TRBV12-4|TRBJ2-7|.|TRBD1
CASGPGGTGEYEQYF
TGTGCCAGCGGCCCCGGAGGGACAGGTGAATACGAGCAGTACTTC
>TRBV4-1|TRBJ2-3|many|TRBD2
CASSHRAGGPTDTQYF
TGCGCCAGCAGCCATCGAGCGGGAGGGCCAACAGATACGCAGTATTTT
>TRBV28|TRBJ1-5|few|TRBD1
CASSPTGVFNQPQHF
TGTGCCAGCAGTCCGACAGGGGTCTTTAATCAGCCCCAGCATTTT
>TRBV6-2/TRBV6-3|TRBJ2-3|medium-sized|TRBD2
CASSYPGLHATDTQYF
TGTGCCAGCAGTTACCCGGGACTACATGCCACAGATACGCAGTATTTT
>TRBV2|TRBJ2-1|many|.
CASRLGGNEQFF
TGTGCCAGCAGGCTGGGAGGCAATGAGCAGTTCTTC
>TRBV5-4|TRBJ2-7|many|.
CASSLEYEQYF
TGTGCCAGCAGCTTGGAGTACGAGCAGTACTTC
>TRBV7-3|TRBJ2-7|.|.
CASSPKGGSGDQYF
TGTGCCAGCAGCCCAAAGGGTGGCAGCGGCGACCAGTACTTC
>TRBV2|TRBJ1-6|medium-sized|TRBD1
CASRDRGRLNSPLHF
TGTGCCAGCAGGGACAGGGGGCGCTTGAATTCACCCCTCCACTTT
>TRBV6-1|TRBJ2-7|.|TRBD1
CASRPGQGVNEQYF
TGTGCCAGCAGGCCGGGACAGGGAGTCAACGAGCAGTACTTC
>TRBV5-1|TRBJ1-6|medium-sized|.
CASSLGSGNSPLHF
TGCGCCAGCAGCTTGGGGTCGGGCAATTCACCCCTCCACTTT
>TRBV20-1|TRBJ2-3|many|.
CSARGGSSGSSTDTQYF
TGCAGTGCTAGGGGTGGTAGTTCCGGCAGTAGCACAGATACGCAGTATTTT
>TRBV5-1|TRBJ2-5|many|TRBD2
CASSSGGLDLQETQYF
TGCGCCAGCAGCTCGGGGGGACTAGACCTCCAAGAGACCCAGTACTTC
>TRBV29-1|TRBJ1-2|few|.
CSVEGGRPYGYTF
TGCAGCGTTGAAGGAGGGCGGCCCTATGGCTACACCTTC
>TRBV20-1|TRBJ1-5|many|.
CSAFKNGGGQPQHF
TGCAGTGCCTTTAAGAACGGAGGAGGACAGCCCCAGCATTTT
>TRBV5-5|TRBJ2-7|once|.
CAIILEGADEQYF
TGTGCCATCATCTTGGAAGGGGCGGACGAGCAGTACTTC
>TRBV10-3|TRBJ2-7|medium-sized|TRBD1
CAISDYGWGTGTYEQYF
TGTGCCATCAGTGACTACGGCTGGGGGACAGGGACGTACGAGCAGTACTTC
>TRBV20-1|TRBJ2-3|many|TRBD1
CSARTGLSTDTQYF
TGCAGTGCTAGGACAGGGCTCAGCACAGATACGCAGTATTTT
>TRBV6-1|TRBJ1-1|few|TRBD1
CASSRNRGFMNTEAFF
TGTGCCAGCAGTAGAAACAGGGGATTTATGAACACTGAAGCTTTCTTT
>TRBV20-1|TRBJ1-1|few|TRBD1
CSVKRWDSTEAFF
TGCAGTGTAAAGAGATGGGACAGCACTGAAGCTTTCTTT
>TRBV5-8|TRBJ2-7|many|TRBD1
CASSLIQGAYEQYF
TGTGCCAGCAGCTTAATACAGGGGGCCTACGAGCAGTACTTC
>TRBV20-1|TRBJ2-7|.|.
CSARPTDILTYEQYF
TGCAGTGCTAGACCGACGGACATCCTAACCTACGAGCAGTACTTC
>TRBV4-1|TRBJ1-1|many|.
CASSQRQDTNTEAFF
TGCGCCAGCAGCCAACGACAGGACACGAACACTGAAGCTTTCTTT
>TRBV5-1|TRBJ2-7|medium-sized|.
CASSLGQDYEQYF
TGCGCCAGCAGCTTGGGACAGGACTACGAGCAGTACTTC
>TRBV20-1|TRBJ1-4|many|TRBD1
CSARVLDRGSKKLFF
TGCAGTGCTAGAGTTCTGGACAGGGGATCTAAAAAACTGTTTTTT
>TRBV18|TRBJ1-1|many|.
CASSPRGRERWAFF
TGTGCCAGCTCACCACGTGGACGTGAACGGTGGGCTTTCTTT
>TRBV28|TRBJ2-5|medium-sized|TRBD1
CASSSTGGQTQYF
TGTGCCAGCAGTTCCACAGGGGGTCAGACCCAGTACTTC
>TRBV29-1|TRBJ2-5|many|TRBD1
CSVEIGQEYQETQYF
TGCAGCGTTGAAATCGGACAGGAGTACCAAGAGACCCAGTACTTC
>TRBV12-3/TRBV12-4|TRBJ2-1|medium-sized|TRBD1
CASSPPGQVDNEQFF
TGTGCCAGCAGTCCACCGGGACAGGTCGACAATGAGCAGTTCTTC
>TRBV6-1|TRBJ2-7|.|.
CASRMGEQYF
TGTGCCAGCAGAATGGGCGAGCAGTACTTC
>TRBV7-9|TRBJ2-2|medium-sized|.
CASSPTGRNTGELFF
TGTGCCAGCAGTCCTACCGGGAGGAACACCGGGGAGCTGTTTTTT
>TRBV12-3/TRBV12-4|TRBJ1-6|few|.
CASSLRGGSPLHF
TGTGCCAGCAGTTTGAGGGGAGGGTCACCCCTCCACTTT